The 6 T cell receptor beta chains listed next were all sequenced from one sample in a study of cytomegalovirus exposure and HLA in healthy donors. Sequencing was performed with immunoSEQ multiplex PCR; in TCRdb, only in-frame clones are kept and a portion is missing. The data hold tens of thousands of clones, with 85% to 95% observed a single time. The sample was PBMCs. Receptor source: a woman aged 18-29 years in good health and CMV-seropositive.

The chain carries TRBV7-9 and TRBJ1-5, with D possibly being TRBD1 (5 bases). Trimming took 4 bases from V and 2 from J, leaving 15 bases between them. The length of the CDR3 is 16 residues. Germline CDR1 reads SEHNR; CDR2 reads FQNEAQ (reference sequence). The CDR3 here is CASSYHLTDGNQPQHF. Here the CDR3 DNA reads TGTGCCAGCAGCTACCACTTGACAGATGGCAATCAGCCCCAGCATTTT.

V is TRBV9 and J is TRBJ1-5; D remains ambiguous. V dropped 1 base and J dropped 7 bases, with 15 bases sitting between them. Germline V CDR1 and CDR2: SGDLS, YYNGEE. CDR3 size: 15 residues. The CDR3 DNA reads TGTGCCAGCAGCGTACCCGGTGGAGTTTGGCAGCCCCAGCATTTT. It encodes CASSVPGGVWQPQHF.

The CDR3 is CASSPHLRGTLLDTQYF. CDR3 bases: TGTGCCAGCAGCCCTCACCTGCGGGGCACCCTCCTAGATACGCAGTATTTT. The rearrangement links TRBV4-2 to TRBJ2-3; a weak D match, TRBD2 (6 bases). V shed 4 bases and J shed 5 bases, with 22 bases lying between them. Germline-derived CDR1 and CDR2 are LGHNA and YNFKEQ. This CDR3 region has 17 residues.

The chain employs TRBV18 and TRBJ1-6; D is perhaps TRBD1 (5 bases). The germline gives CDR1 KGHSH, CDR2 LQKENI. CDR3 length: 17 residues. V was clipped by 2 bases and J by 5 bases, with 16 bases between them. CDR3 DNA: TGTGCCAGCTCACCAAACTCAGGGAGGGGCGATAATTCACCCCTCCACTTT. Translated: CASSPNSGRGDNSPLHF.

In this sample, this clone turned up once. V and J are TRBV2 and TRBJ1-1; maybe TRBD1 (5 bases). The CDR3 runs to 16 residues. Looked up from germline, CDR1 is SNHLY and CDR2 is FYNNEI. V was clipped by 6 bases and J by 1 base, with 18 bases between them. CDR3 coding DNA: TGTGCCAGCAGAGACGACAGAGCTTTGCGGAACACTGAAGCTTTCTTT. It codes for CASRDDRALRNTEAFF. The full variable domain, rest sourced from reference TRBV2 and TRBJ1-1, is EPEVTQTPSHQVTQMGQEVILRCVPISNHLYFYWYRQILGQKVEFLVSFYNNEISEKSEIFDDQFSVERPDGSNFTLKIRSTKLEDSAMYFCASRDDRALRNTEAFFGQGTRLTVV.

The chain has TRBV6-4 and TRBJ1-2, with D unclear. This CDR3 contains 15 residues. CDR1 and CDR2 from the germline V gene are MRHNA and SNTAGT. Trimming left V 2 bases short and J 6 bases short, with 16 bases between. The CDR3 protein is CASSDQARDPHGYTF. For the CDR3, the DNA is TGTGCCAGCAGTGACCAAGCCCGGGATCCTCATGGCTACACCTTC.